These 23 T cell receptor beta chains originate from one sample sequenced in a study of T cells in Graves' hyperthyroidism and ophthalmopathy (dated by TCRdb to between 2019 and 2020). Receptor amplification or capture employed multiplex PCR. Sequenced using an Illumina HiSeq 2000. TCR beta CDR3 regions were amplified from RNA transcripts. The TCR CDR3 was subjected to a first round of RT-PCR using the HTBI primer set and the Qiagen OneStep RT-PCR kit. The public reads were reanalyzed by TCRdb: fastp trimming at Q25, MiXCR alignment, in-frame beta chains only. Records with the same CDR3 protein are collapsed into one entry carrying the most frequent genes and DNA. This sample lists some 490,000 distinct CDR3 sequences; about 20% were detected once. Less than 65% of the sample is held by the ten biggest clonotypes. Sequencing was done on a sample of blood. Receptors were obtained from a woman in her seventies with Graves' ophthalmopathy.

The chain is built from TRBV2 and TRBJ2-1; D uncertain. V dropped 2 bases and J dropped 9 bases, with 5 bases sitting between them. CDR3 length: 11 residues. The V gene's germline CDR1 is SNHLY and CDR2 FYNNEI. In nucleotides, the CDR3 is TGTGCCAGCAGTGAATTGGTTGAGCAGTTCTTC. It specifies CASSELVEQFF.

This clonotype has ten or more counts. The rearrangement joins TRBV28 to TRBJ2-2; TRBD1 agrees at 7 bases. The ends lost 0 bases at V and 4 bases at J; junction bases unmatched: 2. From germline, CDR1 is MDHEN and CDR2 SYDVKM. The CDR3 has 15 amino acids. The CDR3 DNA follows: TGTGCCAGCAGTTTATGGGCAGGGGGCACCGGGGAGCTGTTTTTT. This encodes CASSLWAGGTGELFF.

The V and J genes are TRBV12-3 or TRBV12-4 and TRBJ2-5; D is perhaps TRBD2 (7 bases). Trimming pared 2 bases from V and 5 bases from J, leaving 24 bases between. CDR3 length: 18 amino acids. The CDR3 nucleotides read TGTGCCAGCAGTTTAAAGGCCGGGGGGCAGGGTCGGGGGGAGACCCAGTACTTC. It translates to CASSLKAGGQGRGETQYF.

This clonotype was seen only a few times. V gene TRBV6-1 combines with J gene TRBJ1-1, with 9 bases matching TRBD1. This CDR3 has 15 amino acids. V shed 6 bases and J 5 bases; nucleotides not matched to a gene: 10. Germline CDR1 and CDR2: MNHNS and SASEGT. The CDR3 DNA sequence: TGTGCCAGCAGACCGGACAGGGGCCACACGACTGAAGCTTTCTTT. Its translation is CASRPDRGHTTEAFF.

This clonotype was found a few times. V and J are TRBV25-1 and TRBJ1-3; 9 bases are shared with TRBD1. After removal of 4 bases from V and 3 bases from J, the junction contained 4 bases not matched to a gene. The germline V gene encodes CDR1 MGHDK and CDR2 SYGVNS. The CDR3 length is 15 residues. The CDR3 spells CASSATGGVGNTIYF. CDR3 nucleotides: TGTGCCAGCAGTGCTACAGGGGGCGTTGGAAACACCATATATTTT. The variable domain in full, completed from reference TRBV25-1 and TRBJ1-3, reads EADIYQTPRYLVIGTGKKITLECSQTMGHDKMYWYQQDPGMELHLIHYSYGVNSTEKGDLSSESTVSRIRTEHFPLTLESARPSHTSQYLCASSATGGVGNTIYFGEGSWLTVV.

This chain connects TRBV20-1 to TRBJ1-4; D remains ambiguous. CDR3 length: 14 amino acids. The germline gives CDR1 DFQATT, CDR2 SNEGSKA (reference sequence). Between the trimmed V and J ends, which lost 0 bases and 0 bases, there was a span of 5 bases. CDR3 amino acids: CSARDGSTNEKLFF. Here the CDR3 DNA reads TGCAGTGCTAGAGACGGATCAACTAATGAAAAACTGTTTTTT.

This clonotype has ten or more counts. V and J are TRBV12-3 or TRBV12-4 and TRBJ1-6, with a possible D match to TRBD1 (6 bases). V lost 5 bases, J lost 6 bases, and 11 bases lay in between. The CDR3 is 14 residues long. This chain's CDR3 is CASSQGQSNSPLHF. DNA of the CDR3: TGTGCCAGCAGTCAAGGACAGAGTAATTCACCCCTCCACTTT.

This sequence joins TRBV29-1 and TRBJ1-2, with D perhaps TRBD1 (5 bases). Germline assignment: CDR1 SQVTM and CDR2 ANQGSEA. The V end lost 6 bases, the J end lost 7 bases, and 12 bases lay between the germline ends. The CDR3 totals 11 residues. CDR3 protein: CSVGEAPGYTF. The CDR3 nucleotides are TGCAGCGTGGGGGAGGCTCCTGGCTACACCTTC.

This chain joins TRBV30 and TRBJ1-5; D is ambiguous. This CDR3 contains 13 residues. V lost 2 bases and J lost 4, with 9 bases in between. From germline, CDR1 is GTSNPN and CDR2 SVGIG (reference sequence). CDR3 nucleotide sequence: TGTGCCTGGAGTCTGGGCGGGAATCAGCCCCAGCATTTT. Its translation: CAWSLGGNQPQHF.

This clonotype was recorded at least ten times. This rearrangement joins TRBV2 to TRBJ1-5; D call uncertain. Trimming left V 4 bases short and J 0 bases short, with 10 bases between. CDR3 length: 15 residues. Germline CDR1 and CDR2: SNHLY and FYNNEI. Here the CDR3 reads CASSGGSTSNQPQHF. CDR3 in DNA: TGTGCCAGCAGTGGCGGCAGCACTAGCAATCAGCCCCAGCATTTT.

This sequence joins TRBV28 and TRBJ2-6; D not certain. Germline values: CDR1 MDHEN, CDR2 SYDVKM. Deletions cut 9 bases from V and 0 bases from J, with 18 bases between. The CDR3 consists of 17 residues. CDR3 loop: CASWSGRSFSGANVLTF. CDR3 bases: TGTGCCAGTTGGTCGGGCAGATCATTCTCTGGGGCCAACGTCCTGACTTTC. Supplemented by reference TRBV28 and TRBJ2-6, the full variable domain reads DVKVTQSSRYLVKRTGEKVFLECVQDMDHENMFWYRQDPGLGLRLIYFSYDVKMKEKGDIPEGYSVSREKKERFSLILESASTNQTSMYLCASWSGRSFSGANVLTFGAGSRLTVL.

This clonotype was counted at least ten times. The chain combines TRBV7-2 with TRBJ1-2, with a tentative D call TRBD1 (6 bases). Trimming pared 4 bases from V and 4 bases from J, leaving 10 bases between. CDR1 and CDR2 (germline): SGHTA, FQGNSA. CDR3 length: 13 amino acids. CDR3 sequence: CASSSDRTYGYTF. The CDR3 nucleotides are TGTGCCAGCAGCTCGGACAGAACCTATGGCTACACCTTC.

The chain uses TRBV6-2 or TRBV6-3 and TRBJ2-5; D remains ambiguous. CDR3 length: 14 residues. Between the trimmed V and J ends, which lost 0 bases and 7 bases, there was a span of 12 bases. CDR1 is MNHEY and CDR2 is SVGEGT in the germline V gene. The chain's CDR3 is CASSYSRSVGTQYF. The DNA for the CDR3 is TGTGCCAGCAGTTACTCCCGGAGCGTGGGGACCCAGTACTTC.

This clonotype was seen only a few times. V is TRBV28 and J is TRBJ2-1, with 14 bases that match TRBD2. Germline V gene sequence: CDR1 MDHEN, CDR2 SYDVKM. Unmatched junction bases numbered 9, after V lost 7 bases and J lost 10 bases. This CDR3 is 15 amino acids long. The CDR3 nucleotides are TGTGCCAGCACCGGACTAGCGGGAGGAGGTAGGGAGCAGTTCTTC. It encodes CASTGLAGGGREQFF.

This chain joins TRBV4-1 and TRBJ2-7; D possibly corresponds to TRBD2 (6 bases). Trimming removed 4 bases at V and 4 bases at J, with 17 bases between. This CDR3 comprises 15 residues. Germline V gene data show CDR1 as MGHRA and CDR2 as YSYEKL. The CDR3 DNA follows: TGCGCCAGCAGCCGCCTAGAGCGGAGGGTTTACGAGCAGTACTTC. Translating gives CASSRLERRVYEQYF.

This clonotype was observed a handful of times. The rearrangement links TRBV11-2 to TRBJ2-2; the D gene could be TRBD1 or TRBD2 (6 bases each). Trimming stripped 3 bases from V and 3 bases from J, with 17 bases between. The CDR3 length is 17 residues. CDR1 is SGHAT, CDR2 FQNNGV, per germline. DNA of the CDR3: TGTGCCAGCAGCTTGGTAGTCGGGGGCCGGGACACCGGGGAGCTGTTTTTT. It translates to CASSLVVGGRDTGELFF.

This rearrangement joins TRBV7-6 to TRBJ1-1, with D maybe TRBD1 (5 bases). Germline lookup yields CDR1 SGHVS and CDR2 FNYEAQ. The CDR3 runs 15 residues. Trimming removed 5 bases from V and 2 bases from J, with 15 bases in between. The CDR3 DNA sequence: TGTGCCAGCAGCCCCGATGGGACCGTTAACACTGAAGCTTTCTTT. Its protein product is CASSPDGTVNTEAFF.

This clonotype has at least ten counts. The chain joins TRBV6-2 or TRBV6-3 to TRBJ2-7; TRBD1 matches at 11 bases. The CDR3 has 19 residues. The J segment lost 2 bases and the V segment lost 4 bases, leaving 16 bases of the junction unmatched. CDR1 and CDR2 (germline): MNHEY, SVGEGT. The CDR3 sequence is CASSFRTGGVNEYTYEQYF. CDR3 bases: TGTGCCAGCAGTTTCAGGACAGGGGGCGTAAACGAATATACCTACGAGCAGTACTTC.

J is TRBJ2-7 and V is TRBV11-2; D is perhaps TRBD1 (6 bases). The CDR3 runs to 15 residues. V lost 2 bases, J lost 3 bases, and 14 bases lay in between. The germline gives CDR1 SGHAT, CDR2 FQNNGV. The CDR3 protein is CASSLTQGNRYEQYF. The CDR3 DNA sequence: TGTGCCAGCAGCTTAACGCAGGGGAATCGCTACGAGCAGTACTTC.

There are a few counts of this clonotype. The chain joins TRBV2 to TRBJ2-6; D is undetermined. CDR1 and CDR2 from the germline V gene are SNHLY and FYNNEI. Trimming stripped 3 bases from V and 4 bases from J, with 7 bases between. There are 14 residues in the CDR3. Here the CDR3 reads CASSDPQGANVLTF. The CDR3 bases are TGTGCCAGCAGTGACCCCCAGGGGGCCAACGTCCTGACTTTC.

This clonotype was seen repeatedly, ten times or more. The CDR3 protein is CASSLSVGQGAGYTF. The CDR3 nucleotides are TGTGCCAGCAGCCTCTCCGTCGGACAGGGGGCTGGCTACACCTTC. The genes are TRBV7-8 and TRBJ1-2, with TRBD1 matching over 11 bases. The V gene's germline CDR1 is SGHVS and CDR2 FQNEAQ. Trimming at V came to 5 bases and at J to 7 bases, leaving 9 bases not matched to a gene. The CDR3 is 15 amino acids.

Only a few counts were recorded for this clonotype. The V and J genes are TRBV19 and TRBJ1-6, with D possibly matching TRBD1 (5 bases). The length of the CDR3 is 15 residues. V was trimmed by 5 bases and J by 7 bases, leaving 15 bases between them. CDR1 LNHDA and CDR2 SQIVND come from the germline V gene (reference sequence). CDR3 in DNA: TGTGCCAGTAGTGACCAGGGAGGTCAGAATTCACCCCTCCACTTT. It yields the protein CASSDQGGQNSPLHF.

In nucleotides, the CDR3 is TGTGCCACCAGCAGAGATAGGGCAGAGCTTGCGAACACCGGGGAGCTGTTTTTT. Amino acids: CATSRDRAELANTGELFF. J is TRBJ2-2 and V is TRBV15; D is uncertain. The CDR3 loop spans 18 amino acids. Germline assignment: CDR1 LNHNV and CDR2 YYDKDF (reference sequence). V lost 0 bases and J lost 0, with 14 bases in between.